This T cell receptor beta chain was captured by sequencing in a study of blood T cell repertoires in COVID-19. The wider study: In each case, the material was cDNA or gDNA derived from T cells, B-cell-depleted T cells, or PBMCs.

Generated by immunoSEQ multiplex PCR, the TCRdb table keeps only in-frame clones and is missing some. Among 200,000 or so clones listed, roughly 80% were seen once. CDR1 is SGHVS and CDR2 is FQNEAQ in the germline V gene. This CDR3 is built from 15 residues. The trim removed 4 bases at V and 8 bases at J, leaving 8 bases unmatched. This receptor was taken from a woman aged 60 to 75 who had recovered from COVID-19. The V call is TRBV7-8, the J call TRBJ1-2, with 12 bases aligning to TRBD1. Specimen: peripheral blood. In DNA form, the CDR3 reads TGTGCCAGCAGCTCCCGGGACAGGGGGCGGCGGGGCTACACCTTC. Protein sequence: CASSSRDRGRRGYTF. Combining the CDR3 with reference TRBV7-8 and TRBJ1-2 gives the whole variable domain GAGVSQSPRYKVAKRGQDVALRCDPISGHVSLFWYQQALGQGPEFLTYFQNEAQLDKSGLPSDRFFAERPEGSVSTLKIQRTQQEDSAVYLCASSSRDRGRRGYTFGSGTRLTVV.